This T cell receptor beta chain was sequenced in a study of technical replicates of blood from a handful of donors. Profiling relied on immunoSEQ multiplex PCR, and the TCRdb table lists in-frame clones only, not all of them. The sample holds about 88,000 clones, under 95% seen once. CDR1 is LGHNT, CDR2 FRNRAP, per germline. The CDR3 contains 18 residues. V gave up 2 bases and J gave up 1 base, with 18 bases separating them. This receptor was obtained from a human donor in good health. This chain joins TRBV12-5 and TRBJ2-1; a weak D match, TRBD1 (5 bases). The sequencing sample was made of T cells isolated from PBMCs. The CDR3 region has the DNA TGTGCTAGTGGTTTGAAAACAGGAACGTCTATGTCCTACAATGAGCAGTTCTTC. Its protein product is CASGLKTGTSMSYNEQFF.